The next 32 T cell receptor beta chains were all read from a single sample in a study of vaccination and CD4 T cells after COVID-19. Cultured CD4+ T cell DNA was sequenced using the Oncomine TCR Beta short-read assay. TCRdb reprocessed the PCR reads via MiXCR and lists one record per CDR3 protein. The sample includes under 15,000 distinct CDR3 sequences, roughly 41% of them seen just once. The antigens these receptors bind are not known. Documented treatment: approximately nine-day PBMC culture with coronavirus spike peptide pools or control peptides (ViraFEST assay). The source was CD4+ T cells from blood, cultured in vitro, collected before SARS-CoV-2 vaccination. The source is a human donor who had recovered from COVID-19.

The J gene is TRBJ2-2, the V gene TRBV5-6; 7 bases are shared with TRBD1. The CDR3 totals 15 residues. V lost 4 bases to trimming and J lost 7 bases; unmatched junction nucleotides: 10. Germline-derived CDR1 and CDR2 are SGHDT and YYEEEE. This chain's CDR3 is CASSQGGRLGGELFF. The CDR3 DNA reads as TGTGCCAGCAGCCAAGGGGGCAGGCTCGGCGGGGAGCTGTTTTTT. The full variable domain, rest sourced from reference TRBV5-6 and TRBJ2-2, is DAGVTQSPTHLIKTRGQQVTLRCSPKSGHDTVSWYQQALGQGPQFIFQYYEEEERQRGNFPDRFSGHQFPNYSSELNVNALLLGDSALYLCASSQGGRLGGELFFGEGSRLTVL.

This clonotype was recorded a few times. In DNA, the CDR3 is TGCAGTGCCCAGAGCGGGAGAGCAAACTACGAGCAGTACTTC. It encodes CSAQSGRANYEQYF. The V and J genes are TRBV20-1 and TRBJ2-7; 8 bases fit TRBD2. V was clipped by 6 bases and J by 3 bases; unmatched bases: 10. The CDR3 has 14 residues. Germline V gene data show CDR1 as DFQATT and CDR2 as SNEGSKA (reference sequence).

This clonotype was observed a few times. The chain joins TRBV7-2 to TRBJ2-1; 8 nucleotides agree with TRBD1. This CDR3 comprises 14 residues. V shed 3 bases and J 3 bases; nucleotides not matched to a gene: 1. In germline, CDR1 is SGHTA, CDR2 FQGNSA. CDR3 residues: CASSLDRVYNEQFF. The CDR3 DNA sequence: TGTGCCAGCAGCTTGGACAGGGTCTACAATGAGCAGTTCTTC.

The chain combines TRBV11-3 with TRBJ1-2, with 8 bases identical to TRBD1. This CDR3 comprises 13 residues. Germline CDR1 is SGHNT and CDR2 is YENEEA. V lost 2 bases to trimming and J lost 8 bases; unmatched junction nucleotides: 4. The CDR3 loop is CASSLRQGPGYTF. The CDR3 DNA sequence: TGTGCCAGCAGCTTACGACAGGGGCCCGGCTACACCTTC. The whole variable domain, filled in from reference TRBV11-3 and TRBJ1-2, reads EAGVVQSPRYKIIEKKQPVAFWCNPISGHNTLYWYLQNLGQGPELLIRYENEEAVDDSQLPKDRFSAERLKGVDSTLKIQPAELGDSAVYLCASSLRQGPGYTFGSGTRLTVV.

This rearrangement joins TRBV10-3 to TRBJ2-7; TRBD1 agrees at 9 bases. This CDR3 spans 15 amino acids. The trim removed 4 bases at V and 2 bases at J, leaving 6 bases unmatched. Germline assignment: CDR1 ENHRY and CDR2 SYGVKD. CDR3 residues: CAISGRDREAYEQYF. The DNA for the CDR3 is TGTGCCATCAGTGGCCGGGACAGGGAAGCCTACGAGCAGTACTTC.

This clonotype has just a few counts. J is TRBJ2-5 and V is TRBV6-1; TRBD2 is a possible D gene (6 bases). V was clipped by 8 bases and J by 5 bases, with 21 bases between them. Germline CDR1 is MNHNS and CDR2 is SASEGT. The CDR3 totals 15 residues. CDR3 protein: CASSPSRGRVETQYF. In DNA form, the CDR3 reads TGTGCCAGCTCCCCGTCGCGGGGTAGGGTGGAGACCCAGTACTTC.

This clonotype was picked up a small number of times. V gene TRBV11-1 combines with J gene TRBJ1-1, with TRBD1 identical over 7 bases. There are 16 residues in the CDR3. Losses at the gene ends were 5 bases for V and 4 bases for J; bases not matched to a gene: 13. Germline CDR1 SGHAT, CDR2 FQDESV (reference sequence). The CDR3 is CASSRQGIFPGTEAFF. The DNA for the CDR3 is TGTGCCAGCAGCCGACAGGGAATCTTCCCGGGCACTGAAGCTTTCTTT.

J is TRBJ2-4 and V is TRBV6-2 or TRBV6-3; D perhaps matches TRBD1 (6 bases). In germline, CDR1 is MNHEY, CDR2 SVGEGT. The V end was cut by 2 bases, the J end by 8 bases, with 13 bases between. This CDR3 is built from 14 residues. CDR3 region: CASSYGGRGDIQYF. The CDR3 region has the DNA TGTGCCAGCAGTTACGGGGGCAGGGGTGACATTCAGTACTTC.

The rearrangement links TRBV6-5 to TRBJ2-6; D remains ambiguous. Germline V gives CDR1 MNHEY, CDR2 SVGAGI. The germline V and J ends were trimmed by 4 bases and 0 bases, with 4 bases remaining between them. CDR3 size: 14 residues. Here the CDR3 DNA reads TGTGCCAGCAGTTTCATCTCTGGGGCCAACGTCCTGACTTTC. Translating it yields CASSFISGANVLTF.

This chain links TRBV19 with TRBJ2-5, with D possibly matching TRBD2 (5 bases). This CDR3 spans 14 amino acids. Germline CDR1 LNHDA, CDR2 SQIVND (reference sequence). Trimming stripped 1 base from V and 6 bases from J, with 12 bases between. The CDR3 coding sequence is TGTGCCAGTAGTATAGCTGGCCTCGGGAAGACCCAGTACTTC. Protein product: CASSIAGLGKTQYF.

The CDR3 nucleotides are TGCAGTGCTGGGCTGGTAATCTATAATTCACCCCTCCACTTT. It yields the protein CSAGLVIYNSPLHF. The V gene is TRBV20-1, the J gene TRBJ1-6; D is undetermined. Deletions cut 5 bases from V and 3 bases from J, with 11 bases between. Germline CDR1 reads DFQATT; CDR2 reads SNEGSKA (reference sequence). This CDR3 is 14 amino acids long.

The chain uses TRBV7-9 and TRBJ2-5, with D unclear. V was cut by 5 bases and J by 2 bases, with 12 bases left in between. Germline V gene data show CDR1 as SEHNR and CDR2 as FQNEAQ (reference sequence). The CDR3 covers 14 residues. Here the CDR3 reads CASSPTATQETQYF. The DNA for the CDR3 is TGTGCCAGCAGCCCCACCGCTACGCAAGAGACCCAGTACTTC.

This clonotype occurred once. The J gene is TRBJ1-1, the V gene TRBV6-1, with 8 bases matching TRBD1. Trimming removed 6 bases from V and 11 bases from J; junction bases left unmatched: 14. Germline CDR1 and CDR2: MNHNS and SASEGT. The CDR3 extends over 14 amino acids. The CDR3 loop is CASRLSGTGGVAFF. Here the CDR3 DNA reads TGTGCCAGCAGATTGTCCGGGACAGGCGGGGTGGCTTTCTTT.

The rearrangement links TRBV19 to TRBJ1-2; D gene ambiguous. The CDR3 totals 13 residues. The V gene's germline CDR1 is LNHDA and CDR2 SQIVND (reference sequence). V lost 5 bases, J lost 4 bases, and 11 bases lay in between. Here the CDR3 reads CASSFQLSYGYTF. CDR3 DNA: TGTGCCAGTAGTTTTCAACTCAGCTATGGCTACACCTTC.

This clonotype appeared a few times. An end of the junction differs from the germline gene, which may be a read error. The rearrangement joins TRBV7-9 to TRBJ2-5; D is perhaps TRBD2 (5 bases). In germline, CDR1 is SEHNR, CDR2 FQNEAQ (reference sequence). The CDR3 is 15 residues long. The CDR3, as DNA: TGTGCCAGCAGCTTAGCGGGCCCGGTTGGGGAGACCCAGTACTTT. This gives the protein CASSLAGPVGETQYF.

The rearrangement links TRBV25-1 to TRBJ1-2; D is perhaps TRBD1 (6 bases). Trimming shortened V by 6 bases and J by 2 bases, and 13 bases separated the two germline ends. CDR3 length: 14 amino acids. Germline V lookup: CDR1 MGHDK, CDR2 SYGVNS. CDR3 DNA: TGTGCCAGCAGCGTACAGGGTTTCAACTATGGCTACACCTTC. Translation gives CASSVQGFNYGYTF.

The chain couples TRBV4-1 to TRBJ1-2, with unresolved D. V lost 1 base, J lost 0 bases, and 18 bases lay in between. CDR3 length equals 18 residues. Germline CDR1 reads MGHRA; CDR2 reads YSYEKL. The CDR3 sequence: CASSQVRRLPTTNYGYTF. As DNA, the CDR3 is TGCGCCAGCAGCCAAGTGCGCAGGTTGCCTACAACTAACTATGGCTACACCTTC.

This sequence joins TRBV5-1 and TRBJ2-2; 10 positions match TRBD2. The trim removed 0 bases at V and 5 bases at J, leaving 7 bases unmatched. The CDR3 length is 17 residues. Germline CDR1 SGHRS, CDR2 YFSETQ. The CDR3, as DNA: TGCGCCAGCAGCTTGGACCCTAGCGGGAGTACTACCGGGGAGCTGTTTTTT. It specifies CASSLDPSGSTTGELFF.

This clonotype was seen once. The chain recombines TRBV2 with TRBJ1-2; 8 bases fit TRBD1. Trimming cost V 8 bases and J 3 bases; bases outside gene matches: 5. This CDR3 is built from 13 residues. Germline V gives CDR1 SNHLY, CDR2 FYNNEI. CDR3 nucleotide sequence: TGTGCCAGCGCTCCAGGGGGCGACTATGGCTACACCTTC. Translation gives CASAPGGDYGYTF.

Sample share makes this clonotype medium-sized (0.01 to 0.1%). V is TRBV29-1 and J is TRBJ1-1, with 11 bases fitting TRBD1. The CDR3 loop spans 14 amino acids. From germline, CDR1 is SQVTM and CDR2 ANQGSEA. The J segment lost 4 bases and the V segment lost 2 bases, leaving 3 bases of the junction unmatched. The CDR3 spells CSVERDRGGTEAFF. The CDR3 DNA is TGCAGCGTTGAACGGGACAGGGGGGGCACTGAAGCTTTCTTT. Looking up the rest from reference TRBV29-1 and TRBJ1-1 gives the full variable domain: SAVISQKPSRDICQRGTSLTIQCQVDSQVTMMFWYRQQPGQSLTLIATANQGSEATYESGFVIDKFPISRPNLTFSTLTVSNMSPEDSSIYLCSVERDRGGTEAFFGQGTRLTVV.

This sequence joins TRBV7-9 and TRBJ1-2; TRBD1 agrees at 8 bases. Looked up from germline, CDR1 is SEHNR and CDR2 is FQNEAQ (reference sequence). With 5 bases clipped from V and 8 bases from J, the junction kept 7 bases outside the gene matches. There are 13 residues in the CDR3. CDR3 in DNA: TGTGCCAGCAGCCAGACAGGGGATACGGGCTACACCTTC. Protein sequence: CASSQTGDTGYTF.

CDR3 residues: CASSSPSGSRDTQYF. The CDR3 coding sequence is TGTGCCAGCAGTTCCCCTAGCGGGAGTCGGGATACGCAGTATTTT. The chain couples TRBV27 to TRBJ2-3, with 10 positions matching TRBD2. Germline lookup yields CDR1 MNHEY and CDR2 SMNVEV (reference sequence). The CDR3 is made up of 15 amino acids. The junction had 7 bases not matched to a gene; V was cut back by 4 bases and J by 6 bases.

This clonotype was counted only a few times. V usage is TRBV15 and J usage is TRBJ2-7; TRBD1 aligns across 7 bases. After removal of 1 base from V and 1 base from J, the junction contained 7 bases not matched to a gene. This CDR3 has 16 amino acids. The germline V gene encodes CDR1 LNHNV and CDR2 YYDKDF (reference sequence). This chain's CDR3 is CATSRVLTGSSYEQYF. For the CDR3, the DNA is TGTGCCACCAGCAGAGTTCTGACAGGGAGTTCCTACGAGCAGTACTTC.

J is TRBJ2-5 and V is TRBV11-3; the D gene is possibly TRBD2 (6 bases). V dropped 5 bases and J dropped 2 bases, with 12 bases sitting between them. CDR1 SGHNT and CDR2 YENEEA come from the germline V gene. The CDR3 has 14 amino acids. The CDR3 loop reads CASSTRDLQETQYF. The DNA of the CDR3 is TGTGCCAGCAGCACCCGGGACTTACAAGAGACCCAGTACTTC.

This clonotype has only a few counts. The rearrangement joins TRBV6-1 to TRBJ1-5; 9 bases fit TRBD1. This CDR3 has 15 amino acids. The V gene end was trimmed by 6 bases and the J gene end by 2 bases; junction bases not matched to a gene: 5. The germline CDR1 and CDR2 sequences are MNHNS and SASEGT. CDR3 loop: CASRKWTGGNQPQHF. The CDR3 coding sequence is TGTGCCAGCAGAAAGTGGACAGGGGGCAATCAGCCCCAGCATTTT.

This clonotype appeared a single time. This chain uses TRBV6-1 with TRBJ1-1; perhaps TRBD1 as D (5 bases). The CDR3 covers 13 residues. Germline V lookup: CDR1 MNHNS, CDR2 SASEGT. Trimming took off 3 bases at V and 4 bases at J, with 9 bases between the two ends. CDR3 in amino acids: CASSDREVTEAFF. CDR3 DNA sequence: TGTGCCAGCAGTGACAGGGAGGTCACTGAAGCTTTCTTT.

The V call is TRBV27, the J call TRBJ1-1, with TRBD1 as a possible D gene (5 bases). Germline lookup yields CDR1 MNHEY and CDR2 SMNVEV (reference sequence). The CDR3 sequence is 15 residues long. V was pared by 4 bases and J by 5 bases, with 17 bases between. CDR3 protein: CASSYPRRKGTEAFF. In nucleotides, the CDR3 is TGTGCCAGCAGTTACCCCAGGCGGAAGGGGACTGAAGCTTTCTTT.

This clonotype was picked up a small number of times. The chain recombines TRBV6-2 or TRBV6-3 with TRBJ2-5; the match to TRBD2 covers 7 bases. This CDR3 spans 14 amino acids. V was clipped by 6 bases and J by 4 bases; unmatched bases: 8. CDR1 and CDR2 (germline): MNHEY, SVGEGT. CDR3 in amino acids: CASRPSLAPETQYF. DNA of the CDR3: TGTGCCAGCAGGCCATCACTAGCGCCAGAGACCCAGTACTTC.

This clonotype came up a few times. V is TRBV19 and J is TRBJ2-7; D gene ambiguous. This CDR3 is built from 13 residues. V lost 5 bases to trimming and J lost 4 bases, with 12 bases between them. CDR1 LNHDA and CDR2 SQIVND come from the germline V gene (reference sequence). The CDR3 here is CASSEAAGYEQYF. CDR3 DNA sequence: TGTGCCAGTAGTGAGGCAGCAGGTTACGAGCAGTACTTC.

The chain links TRBV15 to TRBJ1-4; maybe TRBD1 (6 bases). The CDR3 length is 14 residues. Germline-derived CDR1 and CDR2 are LNHNV and YYDKDF (reference sequence). Trimming stripped 0 bases from V and 11 bases from J, with 13 bases between. The CDR3: CATSREGARDKLFF. As DNA, the CDR3 is TGTGCCACCAGCAGAGAGGGGGCGCGCGACAAACTGTTTTTT.

The chain recombines TRBV7-2 with TRBJ1-5; D is perhaps TRBD1 (5 bases). The CDR3 sequence is 15 residues long. V shed 1 base and J shed 0 bases, with 7 bases lying between them. Germline loops: CDR1 SGHTA, CDR2 FQGNSA. The CDR3 DNA reads TGTGCCAGCAGCTTAGTCGGGGGTAGCAATCAGCCCCAGCATTTT. It specifies CASSLVGGSNQPQHF.

Points on this clonotype: The junction does not match germline at one end; this may be a read error. The V call is TRBV20-1, the J call TRBJ1-6, with 7 bases fitting TRBD1. CDR1 and CDR2 from the germline V gene are DFQATT and SNEGSKA (reference sequence). This CDR3 is 13 amino acids long. This CDR3 reads CSARQGFNSPLYF. CDR3 in DNA: TGCAGTGCACGACAGGGATTTAATTCACCCCTCTACTTT.